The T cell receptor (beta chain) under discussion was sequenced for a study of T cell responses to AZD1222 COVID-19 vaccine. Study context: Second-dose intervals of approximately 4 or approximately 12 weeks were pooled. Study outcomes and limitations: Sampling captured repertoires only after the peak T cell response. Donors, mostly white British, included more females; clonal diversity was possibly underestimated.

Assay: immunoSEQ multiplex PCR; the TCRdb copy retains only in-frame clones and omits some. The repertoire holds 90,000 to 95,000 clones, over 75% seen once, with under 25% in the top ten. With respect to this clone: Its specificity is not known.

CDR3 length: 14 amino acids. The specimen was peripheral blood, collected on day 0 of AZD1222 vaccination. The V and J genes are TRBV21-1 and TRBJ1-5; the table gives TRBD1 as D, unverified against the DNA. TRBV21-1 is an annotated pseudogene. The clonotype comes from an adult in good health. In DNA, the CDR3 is TGTGCCAGCAGCAGAAGACAGGGCTATCAGCCCCAGCATTTT. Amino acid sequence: CASSRRQGYQPQHF.